This is a list of T cell receptor beta chains from one sample in a study of T cells after yellow fever vaccination. TCRdb fed the 5' RACE reads into MiXCR, producing one record per CDR3 protein. The sample lists 85,000 to 100,000 distinct CDR3 sequences, around 5.8% seen once, with about two fifths in the top ten. The sample was CD8+ T cells sorted from PBMCs, taken 10 days after the yellow fever booster vaccination. All receptors come from a man between 18 and 35 years old who received the YFV17D yellow fever vaccine. The CDR3 runs from the conserved cysteine through the conserved F or W. D genes are given only for firm matches.

TRBV12-3/TRBV12-4	TRBJ2-3	TRBD2	CASSPVTSGGSTDTQYF
TRBV7-2	TRBJ2-2	-	CASYRGQGSPGELFF
TRBV4-1	TRBJ2-3	-	CASSQESLSVDTQYF
TRBV7-2	TRBJ2-3	TRBD2	CASSLVSGGDLASTDTQYF
TRBV28	TRBJ2-3	TRBD1	CASSSDRDWSTDTQYF
TRBV5-1	TRBJ2-5	TRBD2	CASSFGGAGETQYF
TRBV7-9	TRBJ2-7	-	CASSFFGLVDEQYF
TRBV19	TRBJ1-5	TRBD1	CASSIIRQGLNQPQHF
TRBV4-1	TRBJ1-1	-	CASSQGQTYTEAFF
TRBV7-9	TRBJ2-1	-	CASSSTTRGLSNEQFF
TRBV28	TRBJ2-3	-	CASSPERGYSDTQYF
TRBV6-2/TRBV6-3	TRBJ1-6	TRBD1	CASRSTGGGSPLHF